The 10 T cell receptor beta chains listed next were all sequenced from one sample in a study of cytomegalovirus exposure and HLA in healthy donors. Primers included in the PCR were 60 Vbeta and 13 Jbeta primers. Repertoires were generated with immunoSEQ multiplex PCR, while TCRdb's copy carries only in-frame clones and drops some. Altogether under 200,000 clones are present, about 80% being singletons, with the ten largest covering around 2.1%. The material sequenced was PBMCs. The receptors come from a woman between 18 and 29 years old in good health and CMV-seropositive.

DNA of the CDR3: TGTGCCAGTAGCCCGGACAGGGTGCCAGATACGCAGTATTTT. Residues: CASSPDRVPDTQYF. The V gene is TRBV19, the J gene TRBJ2-3; TRBD1 matches at 8 bases. The CDR3 length is 14 residues. V was clipped by 6 bases and J by 4 bases; unmatched bases: 6. Germline V lookup: CDR1 LNHDA, CDR2 SQIVND (reference sequence).

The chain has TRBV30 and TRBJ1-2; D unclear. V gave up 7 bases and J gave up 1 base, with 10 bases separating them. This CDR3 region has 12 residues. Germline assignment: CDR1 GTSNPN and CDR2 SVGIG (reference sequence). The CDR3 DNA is TGTGCCTACATGACACTTAACTATGGCTACACCTTC. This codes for CAYMTLNYGYTF.

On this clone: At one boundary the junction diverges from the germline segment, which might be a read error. Written as DNA, the CDR3 is TGTGCCAGCAGTGACTCGAAGTTTGGTACAGGAGGGGGCTACAATGAGCAGCTCTTC. Translation: CASSDSKFGTGGGYNEQLF. V usage is TRBV6-4 and J usage is TRBJ2-1; perhaps TRBD1 as D (7 bases). The germline gives CDR1 MRHNA, CDR2 SNTAGT. CDR3 size: 19 residues.

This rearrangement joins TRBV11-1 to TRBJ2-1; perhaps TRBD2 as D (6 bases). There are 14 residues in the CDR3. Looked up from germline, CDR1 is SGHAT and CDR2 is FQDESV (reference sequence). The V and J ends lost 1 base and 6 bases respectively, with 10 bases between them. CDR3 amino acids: CASSLGGEINEQFF. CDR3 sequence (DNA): TGTGCCAGCAGCTTAGGCGGGGAGATCAATGAGCAGTTCTTC.

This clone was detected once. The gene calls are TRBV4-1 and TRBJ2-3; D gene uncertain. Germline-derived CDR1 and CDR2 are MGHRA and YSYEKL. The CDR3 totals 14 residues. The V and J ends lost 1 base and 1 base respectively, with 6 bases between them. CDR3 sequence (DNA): TGCGCCAGCAGCCAAGGCGTTCGCACAGATACGCAGTATTTT. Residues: CASSQGVRTDTQYF.

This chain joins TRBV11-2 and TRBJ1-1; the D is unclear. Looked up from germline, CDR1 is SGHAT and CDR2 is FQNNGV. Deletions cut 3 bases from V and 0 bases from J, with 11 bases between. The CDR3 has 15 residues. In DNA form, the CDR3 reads TGTGCCAGCAGCTTTGATGATTACATGAACACTGAAGCTTTCTTT. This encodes CASSFDDYMNTEAFF.

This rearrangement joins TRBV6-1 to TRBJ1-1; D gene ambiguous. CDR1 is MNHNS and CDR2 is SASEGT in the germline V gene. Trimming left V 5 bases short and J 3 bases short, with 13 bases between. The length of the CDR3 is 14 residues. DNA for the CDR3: TGTGCCAGCAGTTTAAGGACTCCGGACACTGAAGCTTTCTTT. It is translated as CASSLRTPDTEAFF.

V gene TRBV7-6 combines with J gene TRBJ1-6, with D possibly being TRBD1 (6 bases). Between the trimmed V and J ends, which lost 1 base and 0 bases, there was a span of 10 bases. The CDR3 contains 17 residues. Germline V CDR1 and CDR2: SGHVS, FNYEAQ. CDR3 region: CASSLGQDLSYNSPLHF. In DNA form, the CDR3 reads TGTGCCAGCAGCTTAGGACAGGACCTCTCCTATAATTCACCCCTCCACTTT.

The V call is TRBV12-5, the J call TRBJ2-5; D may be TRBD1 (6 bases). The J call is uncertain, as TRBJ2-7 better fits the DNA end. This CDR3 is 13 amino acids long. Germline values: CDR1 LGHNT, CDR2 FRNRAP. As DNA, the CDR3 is TGTGCTAGTGGGAAGGGGGACACCTACGAGCAGTACTTC. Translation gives CASGKGDTYEQYF.

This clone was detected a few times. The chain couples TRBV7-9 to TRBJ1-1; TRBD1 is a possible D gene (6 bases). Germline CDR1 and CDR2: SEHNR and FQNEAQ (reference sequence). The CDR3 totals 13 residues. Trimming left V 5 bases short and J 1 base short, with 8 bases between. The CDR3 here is CASSAQGNTEAFF. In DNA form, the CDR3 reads TGTGCCAGCAGCGCACAGGGGAACACTGAAGCTTTCTTT.